Shown below are 20 T cell receptor beta chains from a single sample sequenced in a study of OX40 agonist ivuxolimab in advanced cancers. Data came from immunoSEQ multiplex PCR; TCRdb stores just in-frame clones and leaves some out. The data hold approximately 55,000 clones, with about 85% observed a single time. The sample here was CD4+ or CD8+ T cells sorted from blood, taken in a trial of the OX40 agonist ivuxolimab. These TCRs come from an adult with an advanced solid tumor such as melanoma, head and neck, liver or kidney cancer.

This clone was detected a few times. The chain carries TRBV19 and TRBJ1-5, with TRBD1 identical over 7 bases. The CDR3 loop spans 19 amino acids. Germline values: CDR1 LNHDA, CDR2 SQIVND (reference sequence). V was pared by 4 bases and J by 1 base, with 16 bases of the junction left unmatched. CDR3 protein: CASSRWGRQGPMSNQPQHF. CDR3 DNA: TGTGCCAGTAGTAGGTGGGGTCGACAGGGTCCGATGAGCAATCAGCCCCAGCATTTT. Variable domain in full (rest from reference TRBV19 and TRBJ1-5): DGGITQSPKYLFRKEGQNVTLSCEQNLNHDAMYWYRQDPGQGLRLIYYSQIVNDFQKGDIAEGYSVSREKKESFPLTVTSAQKNPTAFYLCASSRWGRQGPMSNQPQHFGDGTRLSIL.

This sequence joins TRBV20-1 and TRBJ1-4; possible D gene TRBD1, 5 bases. Trimming pared 7 bases from V and 10 bases from J, leaving 13 bases between. The CDR3 sequence is 11 residues long. Germline-derived CDR1 and CDR2 are DFQATT and SNEGSKA (reference sequence). CDR3 sequence reads: CSVPGGIKLFF. The CDR3 DNA reads TGCAGTGTCCCCGGGGGTATAAAACTGTTTTTT.

The V gene is TRBV7-2, the J gene TRBJ1-5; the D gene is possibly TRBD1 (6 bases). The CDR3 has 16 amino acids. CDR1 and CDR2 from the germline V gene are SGHTA and FQGNSA. The V gene lost 1 base and the J gene lost 0 bases, with 10 bases spanning the gap. The CDR3 region has the DNA TGTGCCAGCAGCTTAGGGGGGGGGCGTAGCAATCAGCCCCAGCATTTT. Translating it yields CASSLGGGRSNQPQHF.

Comment on this clone: Relative to the germline gene, one junction end is altered; a read error may explain this. The chain links TRBV19 to TRBJ2-5; 7 bases are shared with TRBD1. Germline V gene sequence: CDR1 LNHDA, CDR2 SQIVND (reference sequence). This CDR3 has 15 amino acids. CDR3 DNA: TGTGCCAGTAGTATAGCCGGGACAGCCCAAGGGACCCAGTACTTC. Translating gives CASSIAGTAQGTQYF.

The chain uses TRBV5-1 and TRBJ2-3, with D possibly being TRBD2 (5 bases). V was clipped by 0 bases and J by 0 bases, with 14 bases between them. The CDR3 is 17 amino acids. Germline assignment: CDR1 SGHRS and CDR2 YFSETQ. The CDR3 spells CASSLVLREWSTDTQYF. CDR3 in DNA: TGCGCCAGCAGCTTGGTTTTGAGGGAGTGGAGCACAGATACGCAGTATTTT.

The chain uses TRBV7-9 and TRBJ1-4; D unclear. Per the germline V gene, CDR1 is SEHNR and CDR2 is FQNEAQ (reference sequence). Trimming cost V 8 bases and J 7 bases, with 20 bases left between them. This CDR3 has 15 residues. DNA for the CDR3: TGTGCCAGCTCGACGCGTCACATCCTAACTGAAAAACTGTTTTTT. Translation: CASSTRHILTEKLFF.

The chain recombines TRBV19 with TRBJ1-1; 7 positions agree with TRBD1. V shed 7 bases and J 0 bases; nucleotides not matched to a gene: 5. Germline lookup yields CDR1 LNHDA and CDR2 SQIVND (reference sequence). This CDR3 has 14 amino acids. DNA of the CDR3: TGTGCCAGTATCCCGGACAGGATGAACACTGAAGCTTTCTTT. The encoded protein is CASIPDRMNTEAFF.

V gene TRBV7-9 combines with J gene TRBJ2-2; weak D call: TRBD2 (6 bases). Between the trimmed V and J ends, which lost 0 bases and 15 bases, there was a span of 23 bases. CDR3 length equals 16 residues. CDR1 is SEHNR, CDR2 FQNEAQ, per germline (reference sequence). CDR3: CASSLALGGTPVSMFF. CDR3 nucleotides: TGTGCCAGCAGCTTAGCGCTGGGGGGAACACCGGTTTCGATGTTTTTT. The full variable domain, with the rest looked up from reference TRBV7-9 and TRBJ2-2, is DTGVSQNPRHKITKRGQNVTFRCDPISEHNRLYWYRQTLGQGPEFLTYFQNEAQLEKSRLLSDRFSAERPKGSFSTLEIQRTEQGDSAMYLCASSLALGGTPVSMFFGEGSRLTVL.

The J gene is TRBJ2-1, the V gene TRBV4-1; TRBD2 agrees at 8 bases. V was pared by 1 base and J by 7 bases, with 15 bases of the junction left unmatched. The CDR3 consists of 18 residues. The germline V gene has CDR1 MGHRA and CDR2 YSYEKL. The chain's CDR3 is CASSQGLWGGTRSNEQFF. In nucleotides, the CDR3 is TGCGCCAGCAGCCAAGGCCTCTGGGGCGGGACTAGAAGTAATGAGCAGTTCTTC.

This sequence joins TRBV6-5 and TRBJ1-1, with TRBD1 matching 7 bases. CDR1 MNHEY and CDR2 SVGAGI come from the germline V gene. Losses at the gene ends were 6 bases for V and 5 bases for J; bases not matched to a gene: 6. The CDR3 spans 13 residues. In DNA, the CDR3 is TGTGCCAGCAGCAACCAGGGGGGGACTGAAGCTTTCTTT. Translating it yields CASSNQGGTEAFF.

This clone was detected only a few times. The rearrangement uses TRBV4-1 and TRBJ1-5; D not resolved. V lost 7 bases and J lost 0, with 13 bases in between. The germline V gene has CDR1 MGHRA and CDR2 YSYEKL. The length of the CDR3 is 15 residues. CDR3 amino acids: CASNPTDYSNQPQHF. DNA for the CDR3: TGCGCCAGCAACCCGACGGACTATAGCAATCAGCCCCAGCATTTT.

V is TRBV15 and J is TRBJ1-2; no firm D call. V lost 0 bases to trimming and J lost 0 bases, with 14 bases between them. Germline CDR1 and CDR2: LNHNV and YYDKDF (reference sequence). The CDR3 is 17 amino acids. CDR3 DNA sequence: TGTGCCACCAGCAGAGATTACGGGCGGAAGTCTAACTATGGCTACACCTTC. Amino acids: CATSRDYGRKSNYGYTF. Full variable domain (rest looked up from reference TRBV15 and TRBJ1-2): DAMVIQNPRYQVTQFGKPVTLSCSQTLNHNVMYWYQQKSSQAPKLLFHYYDKDFNNEADTPDNFQSRRPNTSFCFLDIRSPGLGDTAMYLCATSRDYGRKSNYGYTFGSGTRLTVV.

The chain is built from TRBV14 and TRBJ2-1, with 13 positions matching TRBD2. This CDR3 has 17 amino acids. The germline V gene has CDR1 SGHDN and CDR2 FVKESK. With 4 bases clipped from V and 4 bases from J, the junction kept 7 bases outside the gene matches. As DNA, the CDR3 is TGTGCCAGCAGCCCGAGGCTGGGACTAGCGGGGTACAATGAGCAGTTCTTC. It encodes CASSPRLGLAGYNEQFF.

This clone was recorded at least ten times. The V and J genes are TRBV30 and TRBJ2-7, with no clear D. Per germline, CDR1 GTSNPN and CDR2 SVGIG (reference sequence). The V gene lost 4 bases and the J gene lost 3 bases, with 7 bases spanning the gap. The CDR3 is 11 residues long. CDR3 in DNA: TGTGCCTGGATGATTGACTACGAGCAGTACTTC. It is translated as CAWMIDYEQYF.

The rearrangement joins TRBV7-8 to TRBJ2-7; 9 bases align to TRBD1. The CDR3 is 15 amino acids. The trim removed 3 bases at V and 1 base at J, leaving 4 bases unmatched. Per the germline V gene, CDR1 is SGHVS and CDR2 is FQNEAQ. The CDR3: CASSFMGQGSYEQYF. The CDR3 region has the DNA TGTGCCAGCAGCTTCATGGGACAGGGATCCTACGAGCAGTACTTC.

The chain links TRBV28 to TRBJ1-4, with 8 bases lining up with TRBD1. CDR3 length: 13 amino acids. Germline-derived CDR1 and CDR2 are MDHEN and SYDVKM. V was clipped by 3 bases and J by 16 bases; unmatched bases: 10. The CDR3 coding sequence is TGTGCCAGCAGTTTCCGGACAGGGTGGCAATGGTTTTTT. This codes for CASSFRTGWQWFF.

The chain uses TRBV18 and TRBJ1-5; D is ambiguous. This CDR3 has 15 residues. Looked up from germline, CDR1 is KGHSH and CDR2 is LQKENI. The V end was cut by 2 bases, the J end by 5 bases, with 13 bases between. The CDR3 here is CASSPTHAWDQPQHF. The CDR3 region has the DNA TGTGCCAGCTCACCAACGCACGCATGGGATCAGCCCCAGCATTTT.

The V and J genes are TRBV21-1 and TRBJ1-1; TRBD1 is the table's D call, not checked against the DNA. TRBV21-1 is listed as a pseudogene. This CDR3 is 13 amino acids long. CDR3 sequence reads: CASRARLNTEAFF. The DNA for the CDR3 is TGTGCCAGCAGGGCCAGGTTAAACACTGAAGCTTTCTTT.

The chain has TRBV6-1 and TRBJ2-1; a weak D match, TRBD2 (5 bases). V lost 4 bases to trimming and J lost 6 bases, with 13 bases between them. In germline, CDR1 is MNHNS, CDR2 SASEGT. This CDR3 spans 14 amino acids. CDR3 nucleotides: TGTGCCAGCAGTGGGAGGTCCCCTCTCAATGAGCAGTTCTTC. Amino acid sequence: CASSGRSPLNEQFF.

This rearrangement joins TRBV18 to TRBJ2-7; D unresolved. CDR1 and CDR2 (germline): KGHSH, LQKENI. The CDR3 covers 18 residues. With 0 bases removed from V and 3 bases from J, the gap between germline ends came to 21 bases. CDR3 DNA: TGTGCCAGCTCACCACCGCAGTTTCTGGGCCTTTTGCACTACGAGCAGTACTTC. Amino acids: CASSPPQFLGLLHYEQYF.